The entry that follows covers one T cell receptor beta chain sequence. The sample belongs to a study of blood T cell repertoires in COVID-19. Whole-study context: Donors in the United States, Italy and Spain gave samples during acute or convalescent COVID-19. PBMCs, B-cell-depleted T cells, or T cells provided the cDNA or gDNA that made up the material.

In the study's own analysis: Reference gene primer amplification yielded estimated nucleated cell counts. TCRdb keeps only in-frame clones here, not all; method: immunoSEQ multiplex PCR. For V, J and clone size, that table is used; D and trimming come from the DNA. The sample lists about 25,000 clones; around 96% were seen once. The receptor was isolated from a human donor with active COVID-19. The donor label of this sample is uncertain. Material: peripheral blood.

In DNA, the CDR3 is TGTGCCAGCAGCCAAGGGCGGCACTATTTT. Translating gives CASSQGRHYF. The rearrangement uses TRBV3-1 (or the pseudogene TRBV3-2) and TRBJ2-3; D is uncertain. The CDR3 has 10 amino acids. Germline CDR1 and CDR2: LGHDT and YNNKEL (reference sequence). With 1 base removed from V and 15 bases from J, the gap between germline ends came to 8 bases.